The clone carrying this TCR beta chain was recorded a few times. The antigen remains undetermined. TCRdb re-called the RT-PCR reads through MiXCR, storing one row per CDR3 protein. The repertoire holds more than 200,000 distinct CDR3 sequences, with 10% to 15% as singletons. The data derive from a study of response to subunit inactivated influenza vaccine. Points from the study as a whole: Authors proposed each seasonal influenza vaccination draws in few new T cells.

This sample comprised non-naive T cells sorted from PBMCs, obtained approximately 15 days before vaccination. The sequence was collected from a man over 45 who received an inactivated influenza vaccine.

The CDR3, as DNA: TGTGCCAGCTCACCACGGGAAGGTACCTACGAGCAGTACTTC. This sequence encodes CASSPREGTYEQYF. The chain recombines TRBV18 with TRBJ2-7, with D uncertain. Between the trimmed V and J ends, which lost 1 base and 2 bases, there was a span of 9 bases. The germline CDR1 and CDR2 sequences are KGHSH and LQKENI. The CDR3 has 14 residues. The full variable domain, rest sourced from reference TRBV18 and TRBJ2-7, is NAGVMQNPRHLVRRRGQEARLRCSPMKGHSHVYWYRQLPEEGLKFMVYLQKENIIDESGMPKERFSAEFPKEGPSILRIQQVVRGDSAAYFCASSPREGTYEQYFGPGTRLTVT.